This T cell receptor (beta chain) was identified in a study of cytomegalovirus exposure and HLA in healthy donors. The CDR3 is made up of 16 amino acids. Trimming cost V 1 base and J 4 bases, with 16 bases left between them. In germline, CDR1 is PRHDT, CDR2 FYEKMQ (reference sequence). In the PCR, 60 Vbeta and 13 Jbeta primers were used. Here immunoSEQ multiplex PCR was the method, and the copy in TCRdb shows in-frame clones only, minus some. The top ten hold around 1.9% of the sample, which has 150,000 to 200,000 clones, 70% to 90% seen once. The specimen was PBMCs. The sequence was obtained from a woman younger than 35 in good health and CMV-seronegative. The chain recombines TRBV13 with TRBJ1-2; D call uncertain. The CDR3 sequence: CASSLVSASGPYGYTF. The CDR3 nucleotides read TGTGCCAGCAGCTTAGTATCGGCAAGCGGGCCCTATGGCTACACCTTC.